Listed below are T cell receptor beta chains from one sample, sequenced in a study of PD-1 blockade in mismatch repair-deficient tumors. Sequencing was performed with immunoSEQ multiplex PCR; in TCRdb, only in-frame clones are kept and a portion is missing. The sample includes 100,000 to 150,000 clones, about 86% of them seen just once. The specimen was peripheral blood, collected 44 weeks after starting pembrolizumab. The source is an adult with mismatch repair-deficient cancer. Both conserved end residues are part of each CDR3. D genes are given only for firm matches. Expanded clones get a size class; other rows say once, few or many, or leave the size out.

J gene	V gene	D gene	clone size	CDR3 DNA	CDR3 protein
TRBJ2-4	TRBV4-1	NA	once	TGCGCCAGCAGCCAATTCGTGGGGAACATTCAGTACTTC	CASSQFVGNIQYF
TRBJ1-2	TRBV27	NA	NA	TGTGCCAGCAGTTTGTCCGGACGGTGGGTGTCTGGCTACACCTTC	CASSLSGRWVSGYTF
TRBJ2-2	TRBV5-4	TRBD2	NA	TGTGCCAGCAGCTTCGTTTCGGGAGGTAACGGGGAGCTGTTTTTT	CASSFVSGGNGELFF
TRBJ2-1	TRBV7-2	TRBD2	NA	TGTGCCAGCAGCCCCTGGACTAGCGGGTACAATGAGCAGTTCTTC	CASSPWTSGYNEQFF
TRBJ2-7	TRBV5-1	NA	NA	TGCGCCAGCAGATCCGGGACACCCGCCCGCTACGAGCAGTACTTC	CASRSGTPARYEQYF
TRBJ1-4	TRBV27	NA	NA	TGTGCCAGCAGGGGGACCAGCTCTAATGAAAAACTGTTTTTT	CASRGTSSNEKLFF
TRBJ2-3	TRBV11-2	NA	NA	TGTGCCAGCAGCTTAGAAGGAGAGCGCCTCGGCACAGATACGCAGTATTTT	CASSLEGERLGTDTQYF
TRBJ2-6	TRBV5-1	NA	NA	TGCGCCAGCAGCTTCCTCGCCAGGACCTCTGGGGCCAACGTCCTGACTTTC	CASSFLARTSGANVLTF
TRBJ2-3	TRBV6-1	TRBD2	many	TGTGCCAGCAGTGAAGTGGCGGGAGGGGCAGATACGCAGTATTTT	CASSEVAGGADTQYF
TRBJ2-1	TRBV7-9	NA	NA	TGTGCCAGCAGCGGGCGGGGCAATGAGCAGTTCTTC	CASSGRGNEQFF
TRBJ1-2	TRBV9	TRBD1	NA	TGTGCCAGCATGGGACAGGGGACCCCTAACTATGGCTACACCTTC	CASMGQGTPNYGYTF
TRBJ1-4	TRBV2	TRBD1	NA	TGTGCCAGCAGTCGACAGGGGCGGGATGAAAAACTGTTTTTT	CASSRQGRDEKLFF
TRBJ2-7	TRBV6-5	TRBD2	NA	TGTGCCAGCAGTTACAGCGGGAGTGTCAACGAGCAGTACTTC	CASSYSGSVNEQYF
TRBJ1-1	TRBV15	NA	NA	TGTGCCACCAGCACCAACAGGGCCCTGAACACTGAAGCTTTCTTT	CATSTNRALNTEAFF
TRBJ2-1	TRBV7-2	NA	NA	TGTGCCAGCAGGCGGGATCAGGGTTACAATGAGCAGTTCTTC	CASRRDQGYNEQFF
TRBJ1-4	TRBV7-9	TRBD1	NA	TGTGCCAGCAGCCCCGACAGGGCCTCTGAAAAACTGTTTTTT	CASSPDRASEKLFF
TRBJ2-3	TRBV5-1	TRBD2	NA	TGCGCCAGCAGCCCCAGGACTAGCGGAGATACGCAGTATTTT	CASSPRTSGDTQYF
TRBJ1-2	TRBV27	TRBD1	NA	TGTGCCAGCAGTTTAAGCCGACAGGGGATAGGGTATGGCTACACCTTC	CASSLSRQGIGYGYTF
TRBJ2-7	TRBV5-1	TRBD1	NA	TGCGCCAGCAGCTTAAACAGGGGGCGCTACGAGCAGTACTTC	CASSLNRGRYEQYF
TRBJ1-1	TRBV5-1	TRBD1	NA	TGCGCCAGCAGCCTACACCGGGACAGGGCTCTTGCTGAAGCTTTCTTT	CASSLHRDRALAEAFF
TRBJ2-7	TRBV21-1	NA	NA	TGTGCCAGCAGCAAAGAATTTTCATTATGGGGGGAACGGGCCTACGAGCAGTACTTC	CASSKEFSLWGERAYEQYF
TRBJ1-1	TRBV29-1	NA	NA	TGCAGCGTGATGGACAGCTACACTGAAGCTTTCTTT	CSVMDSYTEAFF
TRBJ1-4	TRBV7-9	NA	NA	TGTGCCACCGCGGGGGGCCTTCCGAAACTGTTTTTT	CATAGGLPKLFF
TRBJ2-1	TRBV4-3	NA	NA	TGCGCCAGCAGCCAAGATCATGGAACAGGGTTGTACAATGAGCAGTTCTTC	CASSQDHGTGLYNEQFF
TRBJ2-7	TRBV6-5	NA	NA	TGTGCCAGCAGGATTGACAGACCCCCCTACGAGCAGTACTTC	CASRIDRPPYEQYF
TRBJ2-6	TRBV4-1	TRBD1	NA	TGCGCCAGCAGCCAAGGACAGGGGGTTATCTCTGGGGCCAACGTCCTGACTTTC	CASSQGQGVISGANVLTF
TRBJ2-7	TRBV18	TRBD1	NA	TGTGCCAGCTCGGTAGGACAGGGGGCGCCAACCTACGAGCAGTACTTC	CASSVGQGAPTYEQYF
TRBJ2-2	TRBV18	NA	NA	TGTGCCAGCTCACCCCGGACTGGGAACACCGGGGAGCTGTTTTTT	CASSPRTGNTGELFF
TRBJ2-2	TRBV19	TRBD2	NA	TGTGCCAGTAGTACCTCCTATCGGGTCCTAGCGGGAGACACCGGGGAGCTGTTTTTT	CASSTSYRVLAGDTGELFF
TRBJ2-2	TRBV6-6	NA	NA	TGTGCCAGCAGTTACGGGCCGGGAGGGGAGCTGTTTTTT	CASSYGPGGELFF
TRBJ2-5	TRBV30	NA	NA	TGTGCCTGGAGTGTATTAGGTCAGGGGGGGCTCGGCGAGACCCAGTACTTC	CAWSVLGQGGLGETQYF
TRBJ2-7	TRBV7-6	TRBD2	NA	TGTGCCAGCAGCTCCGGACTAGCGGGAATAATAGCCCCCTACGAGCAGTACTTC	CASSSGLAGIIAPYEQYF
TRBJ2-3	TRBV9	NA	NA	TGTGCCAGCAGCGTAGGGGGCCATAGCACAGATACGCAGTATTTT	CASSVGGHSTDTQYF
TRBJ1-5	TRBV19	NA	NA	TGTGCCAGTAGTATAAAACTGACAGTGGGGGATCAGCCCCAGCATTTT	CASSIKLTVGDQPQHF
TRBJ2-3	TRBV6-1	NA	NA	TGTGCCAGCAGCAACGTCGGGGCCGGGCGGCCTGCGCAGTATTTT	CASSNVGAGRPAQYF
TRBJ2-7	TRBV7-9	NA	NA	TGTGCCAGCACCCCGCCCGAAGGGTCCTACGAGCAGTACTTC	CASTPPEGSYEQYF
TRBJ2-7	TRBV19	NA	once	TGTGCCAGTAGTGGTGCCAGGGGACCCTACGAGCAGTACTTC	CASSGARGPYEQYF